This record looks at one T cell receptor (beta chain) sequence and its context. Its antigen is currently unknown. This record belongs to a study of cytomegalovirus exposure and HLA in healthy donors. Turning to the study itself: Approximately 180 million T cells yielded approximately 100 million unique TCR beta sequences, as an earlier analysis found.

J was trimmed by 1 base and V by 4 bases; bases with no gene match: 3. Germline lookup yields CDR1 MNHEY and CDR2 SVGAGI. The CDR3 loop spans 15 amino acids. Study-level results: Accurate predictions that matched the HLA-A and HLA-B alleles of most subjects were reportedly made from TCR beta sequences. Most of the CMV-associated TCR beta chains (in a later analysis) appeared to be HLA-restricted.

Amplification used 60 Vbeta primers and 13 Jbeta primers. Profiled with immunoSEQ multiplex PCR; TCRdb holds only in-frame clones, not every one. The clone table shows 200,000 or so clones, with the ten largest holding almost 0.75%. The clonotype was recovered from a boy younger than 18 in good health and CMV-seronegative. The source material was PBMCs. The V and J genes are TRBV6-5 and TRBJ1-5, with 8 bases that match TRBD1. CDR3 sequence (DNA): TGTGCCAGCAGTTCCGACAGGGGCAGCAATCAGCCCCAGCATTTT. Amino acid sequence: CASSSDRGSNQPQHF.